Listed below are T cell receptor beta chains from one sample, sequenced in a study of blood T cell repertoires in COVID-19. The assay was immunoSEQ multiplex PCR, and TCRdb's table has in-frame clones only and misses some. The sample includes about 310,000 clones, 70% to 90% of them seen just once. The sample comprised peripheral blood. Receptors originate from a man aged 70 or older with acute or convalescent COVID-19. Each CDR3 is given with its conserved first and last residue.

V | CDR3
TRBV27 | CASSFGDRSYNEQFF
TRBV5-1 | CASSKDRGQDTQYF
TRBV12-3/TRBV12-4 | CASSQTGSQPQHF
TRBV14 | CASSYSGSSTYGYTF
TRBV10-3 | CAIHQGLNTGELFF
TRBV11-2 | CASSASFRETQYF
TRBV6-5 | CATTPGTTLSPLHF
TRBV24-1 | CATSYRDNTDTQYF
TRBV7-2 | CASSLTGGTYEQYF
TRBV28 | CASSFSGFNGYTF
TRBV28 | CASSRTSGGPSYNEQFF
TRBV4-1 | CASSQGAFQGTGYGYTF
TRBV12-3/TRBV12-4 | CASSPSGAQYF
TRBV19 | CASSIVGRVDEQFF
TRBV9 | CASSVGQGRNGELFF
TRBV5-1 | CASSLVAGSYNEQFF
TRBV4-2 | CASSQRVGNQPQHF
TRBV4-1 | CASSQDRSHRAFF
TRBV28 | CASSPGLGGTQYF
TRBV5-6 | CASSIQGAATNEKLFF
TRBV7-2 | CASSSTQETQYF
TRBV11-2 | CASSFAGEGYTF
TRBV5-5 | CASSLAAGGTYEQYF
TRBV29-1 | CSVEVGLAGVPDTQYF
TRBV24-1 | CATSDSSGGYYNEQFF
TRBV30 | CAWTPRTGSSYEQYF
TRBV4-1 | CASSQDLGRGLHNEQFF
TRBV24-1 | CATSDASSYEQYF
TRBV19 | CASTGQGEAYGYTF
TRBV7-2 | CASSSVFGQPQHF
TRBV6-2/TRBV6-3 | CASSYPKGRGGTYNEQFF
TRBV5-4 | CASSWGLQDQQFF
TRBV4-3 | CASSAAGGSYNEQFF
TRBV7-2 | CASSPQVPLGTEAFF
TRBV6-2/TRBV6-3 | CASSYRGGLYNEQFF
TRBV18 | CASSANQGTQETQYF
TRBV2 | CASSVQGIPEAFF
TRBV18 | CASSPGGAVQETQYF
TRBV12-3/TRBV12-4 | CASSSDRAPLHF
TRBV19 | CASSSGTDTGELFF
TRBV10-3 | CATLPGTSLYTQYF
TRBV27 | CASSSPQAGGVEQYF
TRBV6-6 | CASSSGRNEQFF
TRBV29-1 | CSVEGQDFNYGYTF
TRBV27 | CASSSRDNENEQFF
TRBV4-1 | CASSQGGVETQYF
TRBV19 | CASSRQAFPDSPLHF
TRBV2 | CASSPIDRENTEAFF
TRBV6-5 | CASRHGTGGSYEQYF
TRBV4-2 | CASSQRETQYF
TRBV7-2 | CASSLDAGEQYF
TRBV7-9 | CASSFGGAFTGELFF
TRBV7-8 | CASSLEAGIWQPQHF
TRBV30 | CAGRTNYNEQFF
TRBV28 | CASVQSGTGELFF
TRBV5-1 | CASSLGQGQGTEAFF
TRBV3-1/TRBV3-2 | CASSQDRPKNTDTQYF
TRBV11-3 | CASSLGSTTYNEQFF
TRBV7-2 | CASSPQGGNYGYTF
TRBV6-1 | CASSEGTDNEKLFF